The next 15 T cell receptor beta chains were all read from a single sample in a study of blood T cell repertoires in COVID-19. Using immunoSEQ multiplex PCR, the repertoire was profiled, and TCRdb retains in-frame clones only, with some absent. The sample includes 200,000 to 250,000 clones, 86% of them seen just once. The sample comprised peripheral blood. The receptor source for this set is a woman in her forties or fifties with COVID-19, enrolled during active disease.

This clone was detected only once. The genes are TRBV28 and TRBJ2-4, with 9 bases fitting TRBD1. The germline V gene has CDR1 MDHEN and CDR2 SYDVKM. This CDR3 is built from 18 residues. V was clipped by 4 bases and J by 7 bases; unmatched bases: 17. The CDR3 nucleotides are TGTGCCAGCAGTTCCCAGGACCCGAGAACAGGGGGCACGAACATTCAGTACTTC. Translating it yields CASSSQDPRTGGTNIQYF.

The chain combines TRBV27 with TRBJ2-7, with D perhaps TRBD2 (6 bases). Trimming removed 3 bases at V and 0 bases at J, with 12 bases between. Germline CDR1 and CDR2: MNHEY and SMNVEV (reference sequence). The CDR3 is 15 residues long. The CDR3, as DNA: TGTGCCAGCAGTTTTGCGGGACTTACCTCCTACGAGCAGTACTTC. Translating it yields CASSFAGLTSYEQYF.

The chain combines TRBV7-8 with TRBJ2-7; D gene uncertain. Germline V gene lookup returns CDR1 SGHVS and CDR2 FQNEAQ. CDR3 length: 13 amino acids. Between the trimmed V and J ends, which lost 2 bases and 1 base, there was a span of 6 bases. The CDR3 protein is CASSLTSSYEQYF. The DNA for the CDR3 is TGTGCCAGCAGCTTAACCAGTTCCTACGAGCAGTACTTC. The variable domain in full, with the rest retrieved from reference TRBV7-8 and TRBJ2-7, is GAGVSQSPRYKVAKRGQDVALRCDPISGHVSLFWYQQALGQGPEFLTYFQNEAQLDKSGLPSDRFFAERPEGSVSTLKIQRTQQEDSAVYLCASSLTSSYEQYFGPGTRLTVT.

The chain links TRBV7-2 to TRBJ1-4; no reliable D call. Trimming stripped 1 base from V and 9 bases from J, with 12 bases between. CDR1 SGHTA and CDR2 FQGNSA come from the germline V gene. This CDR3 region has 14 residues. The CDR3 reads CASSLGPGAKKLFF. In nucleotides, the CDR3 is TGTGCCAGCAGCTTAGGGCCCGGAGCTAAAAAACTGTTTTTT.

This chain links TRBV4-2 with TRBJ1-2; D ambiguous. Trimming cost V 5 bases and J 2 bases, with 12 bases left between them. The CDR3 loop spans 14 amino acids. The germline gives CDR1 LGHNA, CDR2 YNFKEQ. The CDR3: CASSALGGNYGYTF. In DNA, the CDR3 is TGTGCCAGCAGCGCATTAGGAGGGAACTATGGCTACACCTTC.

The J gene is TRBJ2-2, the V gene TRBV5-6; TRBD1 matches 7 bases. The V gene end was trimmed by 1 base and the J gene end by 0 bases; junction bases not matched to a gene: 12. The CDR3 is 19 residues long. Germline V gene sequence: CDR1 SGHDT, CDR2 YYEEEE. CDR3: CASSLRVGQRNANTGELFF. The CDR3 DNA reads TGTGCCAGCAGCTTGAGGGTGGGACAGAGGAACGCGAACACCGGGGAGCTGTTTTTT.

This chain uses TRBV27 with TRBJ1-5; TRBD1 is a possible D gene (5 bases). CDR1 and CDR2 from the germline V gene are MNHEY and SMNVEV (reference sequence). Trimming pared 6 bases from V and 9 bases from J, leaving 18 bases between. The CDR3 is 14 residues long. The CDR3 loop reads CASSRAGVIVPQHF. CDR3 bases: TGTGCCAGCAGCCGGGCGGGGGTAATCGTGCCCCAGCATTTT.

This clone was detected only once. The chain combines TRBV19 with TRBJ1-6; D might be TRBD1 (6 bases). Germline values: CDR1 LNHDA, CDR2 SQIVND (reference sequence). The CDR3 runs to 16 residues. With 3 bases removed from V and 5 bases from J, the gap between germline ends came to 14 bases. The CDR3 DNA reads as TGTGCCAGTAGTATCCCCACAGGGAGCCATAATTCACCCCTCCACTTT. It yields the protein CASSIPTGSHNSPLHF.

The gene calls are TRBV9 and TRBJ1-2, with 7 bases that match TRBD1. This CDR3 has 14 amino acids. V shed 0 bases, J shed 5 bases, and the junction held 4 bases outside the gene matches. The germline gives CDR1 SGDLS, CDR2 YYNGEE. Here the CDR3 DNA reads TGTGCCAGCAGCGTAGGAGGGGGCGCTTATGGCTACACCTTC. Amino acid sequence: CASSVGGGAYGYTF.

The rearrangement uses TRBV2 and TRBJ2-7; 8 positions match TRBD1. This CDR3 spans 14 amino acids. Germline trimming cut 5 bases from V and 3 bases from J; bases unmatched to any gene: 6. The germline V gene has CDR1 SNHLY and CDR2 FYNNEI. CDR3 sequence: CASSFGQGFYEQYF. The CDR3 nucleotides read TGTGCCAGCAGTTTCGGACAGGGATTCTACGAGCAGTACTTC.

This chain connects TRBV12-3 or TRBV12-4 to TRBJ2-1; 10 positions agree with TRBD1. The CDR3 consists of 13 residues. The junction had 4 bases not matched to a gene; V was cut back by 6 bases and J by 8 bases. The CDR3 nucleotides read TGTGCCAGCAGCCCGACAGGGGGCGATGAGCAGTTCTTC. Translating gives CASSPTGGDEQFF.

The CDR3 spells CASSTRLAGGETQYF. In DNA form, the CDR3 reads TGTGCCAGCAGCACCCGACTAGCGGGGGGGGAGACCCAGTACTTC. This rearrangement joins TRBV11-2 to TRBJ2-5; 14 nucleotides agree with TRBD2. There are 15 residues in the CDR3. Per the germline V gene, CDR1 is SGHAT and CDR2 is FQNNGV. V dropped 5 bases and J dropped 5; count of bases not matched to a gene: 4.

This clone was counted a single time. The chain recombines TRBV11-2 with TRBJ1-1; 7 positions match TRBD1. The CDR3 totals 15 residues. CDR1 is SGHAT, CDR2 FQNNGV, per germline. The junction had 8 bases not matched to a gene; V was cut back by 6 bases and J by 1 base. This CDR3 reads CASRPAGGRNTEAFF. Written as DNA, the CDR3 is TGTGCCAGCAGACCGGCAGGGGGGCGGAACACTGAAGCTTTCTTT.

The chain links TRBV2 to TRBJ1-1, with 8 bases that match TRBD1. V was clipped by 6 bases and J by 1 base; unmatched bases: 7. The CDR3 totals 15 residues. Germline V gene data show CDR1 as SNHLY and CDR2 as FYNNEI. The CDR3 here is CASSLSDRANTEAFF. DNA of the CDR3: TGTGCCAGCAGCCTGTCGGACAGGGCGAACACTGAAGCTTTCTTT.

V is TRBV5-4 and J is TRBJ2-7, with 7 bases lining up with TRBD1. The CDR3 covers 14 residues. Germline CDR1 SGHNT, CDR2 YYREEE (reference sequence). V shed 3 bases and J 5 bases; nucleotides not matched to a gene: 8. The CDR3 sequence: CASSSRDRPHEQYF. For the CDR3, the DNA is TGTGCCAGCAGCTCCCGGGACAGACCCCACGAGCAGTACTTC.